Below are 17 T cell receptor beta chains sequenced from a single sample in a study of T cell repertoires in aging, cancer and after chemotherapy. TRB rearrangements spanning V, D and J were amplified using mixed TRB-A/B primers. TCRdb fed the multiplex PCR reads into MiXCR, producing one record per CDR3 protein. The data hold about 1,400 distinct CDR3 sequences, with 20% observed a single time. Peripheral blood genomic DNA, not sorted cells or RNA, was the template. The sample consisted of blood. The receptors here all came from a human donor with a solid tumor.

This clonotype came up a few times. V is TRBV6-5 and J is TRBJ2-2, with 8 nucleotides matching TRBD1. Germline-derived CDR1 and CDR2 are MNHEY and SVGAGI. V was clipped by 7 bases and J by 4 bases; unmatched bases: 8. There are 15 residues in the CDR3. CDR3 bases: TGTGCCAGCACTTCGGGACAGGCGGTCACCGGGGAGCTGTTTTTT. Translated: CASTSGQAVTGELFF.

The gene calls are TRBV20-1 and TRBJ1-2, with D uncertain. From germline, CDR1 is DFQATT and CDR2 SNEGSKA (reference sequence). V lost 5 bases, J lost 6 bases, and 13 bases lay in between. This CDR3 is built from 12 residues. CDR3 in DNA: TGCAGTGCTGGCGGGGATGCGGATGGCTACACCTTC. Protein sequence: CSAGGDADGYTF.

By frequency in the sample, this clonotype is medium-sized (0.01 to 0.1%). The chain links TRBV20-1 to TRBJ1-2; D uncertain. There are 11 residues in the CDR3. V shed 6 bases and J shed 8 bases, with 13 bases lying between them. Germline loops: CDR1 DFQATT, CDR2 SNEGSKA (reference sequence). The CDR3 region is CSAPPEEGYTF. CDR3 nucleotides: TGCAGTGCACCCCCCGAGGAAGGCTACACCTTC.

This clonotype appeared once. The rearrangement joins TRBV30 to TRBJ1-5, with D maybe TRBD1 (6 bases). The V end was cut by 3 bases, the J end by 2 bases, with 11 bases between. This CDR3 comprises 14 residues. Germline CDR1 GTSNPN, CDR2 SVGIG (reference sequence). CDR3 sequence (DNA): TGTGCCTGGAGCCTACGACAGGGCAATCAGCCCCAGCATTTT. This codes for CAWSLRQGNQPQHF.

Notes on this clonotype: This may be a read error, as it is one base from a much larger clone. The rearrangement links TRBV6-4 to TRBJ2-3, with 8 bases matching TRBD2. V lost 6 bases to trimming and J lost 4 bases; unmatched junction nucleotides: 12. CDR1 is MRHNA, CDR2 SNTAGT, per germline. This CDR3 spans 16 amino acids. CDR3 sequence reads: CASSRPAGDKADTQYF. Written as DNA, the CDR3 is TGTGCCAGCAGCCGGCCAGCGGGGGATAAAGCAGATACGCAGTATTTT.

This clonotype is categorized as large. The J gene is TRBJ2-7, the V gene TRBV27, with a weak D call TRBD1 (5 bases). The germline gives CDR1 MNHEY, CDR2 SMNVEV (reference sequence). The ends were cut back, 3 bases at V and 4 bases at J, with 10 bases in the middle. The CDR3 has 13 residues. In DNA form, the CDR3 reads TGTGCCAGCAGTTTGGGGCAGCCATACGAGCAGTACTTC. Translated: CASSLGQPYEQYF.

The rearrangement joins TRBV5-1 to TRBJ2-1; 7 bases agree with TRBD2. Trimming cost V 3 bases and J 3 bases; bases outside gene matches: 6. The length of the CDR3 is 15 residues. Germline CDR1 SGHRS, CDR2 YFSETQ. CDR3 amino acids: CASSYPRTSYNEQFF. CDR3 sequence (DNA): TGCGCCAGCAGCTACCCCCGGACTAGCTACAATGAGCAGTTCTTC.

CDR3: CASSWRGTGELFF. CDR3 sequence (DNA): TGTGCCAGCAGCTGGCGGGGAACCGGGGAGCTGTTTTTT. The chain is built from TRBV7-2 and TRBJ2-2; maybe TRBD2 (6 bases). V dropped 4 bases and J dropped 5 bases, with 8 bases sitting between them. Germline CDR1 SGHTA, CDR2 FQGNSA. CDR3 length: 13 residues.

This clonotype is labeled large (0.1 to 1%). The chain combines TRBV12-3 or TRBV12-4 with TRBJ1-6; D not certain. V gave up 3 bases and J gave up 6 bases, with 9 bases separating them. The CDR3 spans 14 residues. This chain's CDR3 is CASSLSFGNSPLHF. CDR3 nucleotides: TGTGCCAGCAGTTTGTCCTTTGGTAATTCACCCCTCCACTTT.

V and J are TRBV7-9 and TRBJ1-1, with D possibly TRBD1 on 6 matching bases. The CDR3 covers 14 residues. The V gene lost 6 bases and the J gene lost 0 bases, with 11 bases spanning the gap. CDR1 and CDR2 (germline): SEHNR, FQNEAQ (reference sequence). The CDR3 reads CASRWDIVNTEAFF. The DNA for the CDR3 is TGTGCCAGCAGGTGGGACATTGTGAACACTGAAGCTTTCTTT.

This clonotype is labeled as medium-sized (0.01 to 0.1%). The gene calls are TRBV4-2 and TRBJ2-1; 8 bases align to TRBD2. Per the germline V gene, CDR1 is LGHNA and CDR2 is YNFKEQ. V lost 0 bases and J lost 8; bases outside the gene matches: 15. The CDR3 has 18 residues. CDR3 protein: CASSQDLRGGFGVDEQFF. CDR3 coding DNA: TGTGCCAGCAGCCAAGACCTACGGGGGGGCTTTGGAGTCGATGAGCAGTTCTTC.

This clonotype ranks as large (0.1 to 1%). The chain carries TRBV30 and TRBJ2-7; no reliable D call. The germline V and J ends were trimmed by 2 bases and 4 bases, with 12 bases remaining between them. In germline, CDR1 is GTSNPN, CDR2 SVGIG (reference sequence). The CDR3 is 13 residues long. The CDR3 DNA reads as TGTGCCTGGAGTCTGGGTGGTCGATACGAGCAGTACTTC. Amino acid sequence: CAWSLGGRYEQYF.

In its sample, this clonotype is medium-sized. V is TRBV6-4 and J is TRBJ2-1; D ambiguous. V was pared by 5 bases and J by 8 bases, with 25 bases between. Per the germline V gene, CDR1 is MRHNA and CDR2 is SNTAGT. The CDR3 runs 17 residues. The CDR3 here is CASSPTRIGMSRDEQFF. The CDR3 DNA reads as TGTGCCAGCAGTCCAACCCGTATAGGGATGAGCCGCGATGAGCAGTTCTTC.

The J gene is TRBJ2-1, the V gene TRBV6-5, with 7 nucleotides matching TRBD1. Trimming cost V 5 bases and J 4 bases; bases outside gene matches: 8. This CDR3 is built from 15 residues. Germline assignment: CDR1 MNHEY and CDR2 SVGAGI. CDR3 residues: CASSAVWGQYNEQFF. The CDR3, as DNA: TGTGCCAGCAGTGCGGTATGGGGACAGTACAATGAGCAGTTCTTC.

In its sample, this clonotype is medium-sized. The chain links TRBV4-3 to TRBJ2-3; 8 bases are a match to TRBD2. Germline CDR1 reads LGHNA; CDR2 reads YSLEER. Trimming cost V 2 bases and J 2 bases; bases outside gene matches: 6. This CDR3 region has 16 residues. CDR3 amino acids: CASSQSETSATDTQYF. Here the CDR3 DNA reads TGCGCCAGCAGCCAATCTGAGACTAGCGCCACAGATACGCAGTATTTT.

This clonotype is deemed medium-sized (0.01 to 0.1%). The genes are TRBV4-3 and TRBJ1-1; 7 bases are a match to TRBD1. CDR1 and CDR2 (germline): LGHNA, YSLEER. This CDR3 is 15 amino acids long. The J segment lost 2 bases and the V segment lost 2 bases, leaving 5 bases of the junction unmatched. The CDR3 region has the DNA TGCGCCAGCAGCCAACCAGGGGACAGAAACACTGAAGCTTTCTTT. Its translation: CASSQPGDRNTEAFF.

By frequency in the sample, this clonotype is medium-sized. This sequence joins TRBV20-1 and TRBJ1-6; 8 positions agree with TRBD1. V lost 0 bases to trimming and J lost 6 bases; unmatched junction nucleotides: 10. From germline, CDR1 is DFQATT and CDR2 SNEGSKA (reference sequence). The CDR3 totals 17 residues. CDR3 sequence reads: CSARDLWDGQGNSPLHF. CDR3 nucleotides: TGCAGTGCTAGAGATCTATGGGATGGACAGGGTAATTCACCCCTCCACTTT.